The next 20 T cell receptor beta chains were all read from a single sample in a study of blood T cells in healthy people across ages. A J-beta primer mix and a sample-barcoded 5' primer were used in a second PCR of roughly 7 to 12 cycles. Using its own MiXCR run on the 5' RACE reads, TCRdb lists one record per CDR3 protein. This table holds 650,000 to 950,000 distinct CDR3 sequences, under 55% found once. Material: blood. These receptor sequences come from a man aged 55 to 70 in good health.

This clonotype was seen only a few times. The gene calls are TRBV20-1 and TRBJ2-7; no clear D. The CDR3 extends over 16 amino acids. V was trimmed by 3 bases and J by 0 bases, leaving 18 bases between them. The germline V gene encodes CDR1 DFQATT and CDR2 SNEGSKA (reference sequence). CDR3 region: CSARSSVGKSSYEQYF. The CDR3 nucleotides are TGCAGTGCTAGGTCCTCGGTTGGCAAGAGCTCCTACGAGCAGTACTTC.

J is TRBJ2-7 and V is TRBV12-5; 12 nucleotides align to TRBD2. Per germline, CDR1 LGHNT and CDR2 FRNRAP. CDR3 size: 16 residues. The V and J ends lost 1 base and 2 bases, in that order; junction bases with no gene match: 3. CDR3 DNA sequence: TGTGCTAGTGGTTTGGACACTAGCGGGGGGACCTACGAGCAGTACTTC. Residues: CASGLDTSGGTYEQYF.

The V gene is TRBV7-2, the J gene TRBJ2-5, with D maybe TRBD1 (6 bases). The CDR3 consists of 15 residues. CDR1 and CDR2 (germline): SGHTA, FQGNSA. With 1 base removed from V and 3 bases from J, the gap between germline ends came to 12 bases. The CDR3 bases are TGTGCCAGCAGCTTAGAGGTGGACAGAAAAGAGACCCAGTACTTC. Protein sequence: CASSLEVDRKETQYF.

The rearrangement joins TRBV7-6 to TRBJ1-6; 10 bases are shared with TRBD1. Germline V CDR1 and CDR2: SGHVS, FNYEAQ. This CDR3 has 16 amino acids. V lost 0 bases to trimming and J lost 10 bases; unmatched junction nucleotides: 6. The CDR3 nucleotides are TGTGCCAGCAGCTTAGCGCCCGGGACAGGGGAATCACCCCTCCACTTT. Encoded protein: CASSLAPGTGESPLHF.

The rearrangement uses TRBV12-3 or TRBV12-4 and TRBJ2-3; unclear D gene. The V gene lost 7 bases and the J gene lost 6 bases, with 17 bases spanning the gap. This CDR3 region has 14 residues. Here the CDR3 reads CASNLRRSVDTQYF. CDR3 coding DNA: TGTGCCAGCAACCTAAGGAGATCGGTGGATACGCAGTATTTT.

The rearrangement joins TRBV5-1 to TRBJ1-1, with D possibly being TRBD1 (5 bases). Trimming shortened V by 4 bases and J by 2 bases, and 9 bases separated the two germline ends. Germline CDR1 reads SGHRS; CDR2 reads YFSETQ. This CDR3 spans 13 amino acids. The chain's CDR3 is CASSDSTNTEAFF. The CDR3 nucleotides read TGCGCCAGCAGCGACAGCACTAACACTGAAGCTTTCTTT.

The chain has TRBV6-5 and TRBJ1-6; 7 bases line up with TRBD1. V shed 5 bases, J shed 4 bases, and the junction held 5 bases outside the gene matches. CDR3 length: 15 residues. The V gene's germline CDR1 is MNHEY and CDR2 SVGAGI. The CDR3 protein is CASSRKTGYNSPLHF. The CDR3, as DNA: TGTGCCAGCAGTAGGAAGACAGGGTATAATTCACCCCTCCACTTT.

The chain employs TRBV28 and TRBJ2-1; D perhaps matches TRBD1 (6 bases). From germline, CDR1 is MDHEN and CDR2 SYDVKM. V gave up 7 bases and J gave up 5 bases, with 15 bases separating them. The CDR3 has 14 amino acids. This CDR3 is CASNTPGDHNEQFF. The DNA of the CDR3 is TGTGCCAGCAATACTCCAGGGGACCACAATGAGCAGTTCTTC.

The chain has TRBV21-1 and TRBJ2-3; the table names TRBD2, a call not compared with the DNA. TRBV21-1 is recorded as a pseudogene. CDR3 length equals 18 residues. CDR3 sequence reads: CASSKGAGGRARTDTQYF. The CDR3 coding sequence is TGTGCCAGCAGCAAAGGGGCTGGAGGCAGGGCCCGCACAGATACGCAGTATTTT.

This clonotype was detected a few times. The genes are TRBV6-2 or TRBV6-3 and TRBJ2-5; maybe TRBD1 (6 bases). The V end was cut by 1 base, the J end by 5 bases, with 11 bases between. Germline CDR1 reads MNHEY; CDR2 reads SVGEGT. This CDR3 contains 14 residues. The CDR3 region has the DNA TGTGCCAGCAGTTACTTTGGGGGCAAGGAGACCCAGTACTTC. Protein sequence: CASSYFGGKETQYF.

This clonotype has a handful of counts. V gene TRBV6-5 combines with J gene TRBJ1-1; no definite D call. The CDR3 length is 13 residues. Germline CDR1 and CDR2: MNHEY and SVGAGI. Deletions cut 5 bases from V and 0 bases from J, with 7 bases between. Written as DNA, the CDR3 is TGTGCCAGCAGTATACAGTTGAACACTGAAGCTTTCTTT. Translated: CASSIQLNTEAFF.

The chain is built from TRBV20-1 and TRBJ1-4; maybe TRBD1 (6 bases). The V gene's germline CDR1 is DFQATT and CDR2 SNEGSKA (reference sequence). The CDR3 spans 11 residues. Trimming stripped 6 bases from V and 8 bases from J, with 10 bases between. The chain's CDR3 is CSARDTEKLFF. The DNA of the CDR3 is TGCAGTGCAAGGGACACAGAAAAACTGTTTTTT.

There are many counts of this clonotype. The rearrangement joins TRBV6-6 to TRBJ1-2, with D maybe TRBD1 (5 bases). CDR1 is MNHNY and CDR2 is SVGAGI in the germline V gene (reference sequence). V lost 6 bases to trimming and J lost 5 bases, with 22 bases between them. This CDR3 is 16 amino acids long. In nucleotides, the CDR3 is TGTGCCAGCAGACTGGACACAACACCGAGATTTTATGGCTACACCTTC. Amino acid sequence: CASRLDTTPRFYGYTF.

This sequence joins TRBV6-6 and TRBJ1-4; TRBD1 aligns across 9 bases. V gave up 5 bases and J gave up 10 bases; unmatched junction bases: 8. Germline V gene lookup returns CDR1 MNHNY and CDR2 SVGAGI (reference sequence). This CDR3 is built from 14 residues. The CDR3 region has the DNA TGTGCCAGCAGTACGGGACAGGGCGGCGGAAAACTGTTTTTT. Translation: CASSTGQGGGKLFF.

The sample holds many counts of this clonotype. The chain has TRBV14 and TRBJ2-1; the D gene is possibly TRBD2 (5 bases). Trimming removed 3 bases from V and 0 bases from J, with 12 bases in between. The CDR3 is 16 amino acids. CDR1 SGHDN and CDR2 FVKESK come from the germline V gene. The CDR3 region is CASSQAGGLSYNEQFF. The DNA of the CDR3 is TGTGCCAGCAGCCAGGCCGGAGGACTCTCCTACAATGAGCAGTTCTTC.

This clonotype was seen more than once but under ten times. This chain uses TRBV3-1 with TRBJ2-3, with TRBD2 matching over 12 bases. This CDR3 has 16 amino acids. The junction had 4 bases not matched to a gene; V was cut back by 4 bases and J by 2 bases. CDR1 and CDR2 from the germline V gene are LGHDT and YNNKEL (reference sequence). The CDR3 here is CASSPWTSGTTDTQYF. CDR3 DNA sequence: TGTGCCAGCAGCCCCTGGACTAGCGGGACCACAGATACGCAGTATTTT.

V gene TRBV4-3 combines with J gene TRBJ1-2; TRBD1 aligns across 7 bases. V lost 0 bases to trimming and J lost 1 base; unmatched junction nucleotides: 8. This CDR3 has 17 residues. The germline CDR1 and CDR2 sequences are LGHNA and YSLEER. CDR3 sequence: CASSQDRGGGFNYGYTF. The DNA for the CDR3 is TGCGCCAGCAGCCAAGATCGGGGAGGGGGCTTTAACTATGGCTACACCTTC.

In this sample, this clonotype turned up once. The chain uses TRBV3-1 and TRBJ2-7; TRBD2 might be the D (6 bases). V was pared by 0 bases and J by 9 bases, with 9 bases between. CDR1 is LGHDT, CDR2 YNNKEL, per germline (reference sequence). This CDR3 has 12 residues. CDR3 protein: CASSQDRRGQYF. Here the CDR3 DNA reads TGTGCCAGCAGCCAAGATCGGCGGGGGCAGTACTTC.

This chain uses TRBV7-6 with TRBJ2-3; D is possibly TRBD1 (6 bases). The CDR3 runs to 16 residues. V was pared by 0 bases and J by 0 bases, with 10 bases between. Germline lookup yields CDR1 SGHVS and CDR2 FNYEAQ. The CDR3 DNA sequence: TGTGCCAGCAGCTTAGCTGGGGGCCTAAGCACAGATACGCAGTATTTT. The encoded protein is CASSLAGGLSTDTQYF.

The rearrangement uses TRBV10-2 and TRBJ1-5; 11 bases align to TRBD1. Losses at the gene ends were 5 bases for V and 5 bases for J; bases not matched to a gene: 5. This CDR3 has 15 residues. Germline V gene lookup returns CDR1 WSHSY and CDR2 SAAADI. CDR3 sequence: CASSSRDRGDQPQHF. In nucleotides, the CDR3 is TGCGCCAGCAGTAGTCGGGACAGGGGGGATCAGCCCCAGCATTTT.